This TCR beta chain was documented in a study of blood T cell repertoires in COVID-19. About the study: Specimens from acute and convalescent COVID-19 originated in the United States, Italy and Spain. PBMCs, B-cell-depleted T cells, or T cells were the source of the cDNA or gDNA that made up the material.

Methods used by the authors: Reference gene primer amplification in the assay estimated nucleated cell counts. Clones were read by immunoSEQ multiplex PCR, and TCRdb kept only the in-frame ones, dropping some. The V and J calls and the clone size are those of that table, but D and trimming were determined from the DNA. The sample holds 150,000 or so clones, 70% to 80% seen once. Per the germline V gene, CDR1 is MNHEY and CDR2 is SVGEGT. V gave up 6 bases and J gave up 1 base; unmatched junction bases: 8. The CDR3 runs to 15 residues. The sequencing sample was made of peripheral blood. The receptor's source is a woman aged 80 or older with active or convalescent COVID-19. The rearrangement links TRBV6-2 or TRBV6-3 to TRBJ1-2; 7 nucleotides align to TRBD1. This CDR3 is CASSLTGAGNYGYTF. CDR3 bases: TGTGCCAGCAGCCTTACAGGGGCGGGTAACTATGGCTACACCTTC.